Listed below are T cell receptor beta chains from one sample, sequenced in a study of cytomegalovirus exposure and HLA in healthy donors. Repertoires were generated with immunoSEQ multiplex PCR, while TCRdb's copy carries only in-frame clones and drops some. In the table there are about 230,000 clones, around 89% of which are singletons. Sequenced: PBMCs. The source is a woman aged 18-35 years in good health and CMV-seronegative. The CDR3 runs from the conserved cysteine through the conserved F or W. D genes are given only for firm matches. Size tells how often a clone was seen (once, few, many) or the class of an expanded clone, and some rows leave it out.

D gene: NA
J gene: TRBJ2-3
V gene: TRBV30
clone size: NA
CDR3 protein: CAWRGGVTDTQYF

D gene: NA
J gene: TRBJ2-1
V gene: TRBV5-1
clone size: NA
CDR3 protein: CASSLVVGVAGNEQFF

D gene: TRBD1
J gene: TRBJ1-4
V gene: TRBV5-1
clone size: NA
CDR3 protein: CASRARSGQGVGGEKLFF

D gene: NA
J gene: TRBJ2-1
V gene: TRBV6-5
clone size: NA
CDR3 protein: CASQRDYNEQFF

D gene: NA
J gene: TRBJ1-3
V gene: TRBV5-8
clone size: NA
CDR3 protein: CASSGRGTIYF

D gene: NA
J gene: TRBJ2-1
V gene: TRBV7-8
clone size: NA
CDR3 protein: CALEVADGYNEQFF

D gene: NA
J gene: TRBJ2-2
V gene: TRBV9
clone size: NA
CDR3 protein: CASSVGHGELFF

D gene: NA
J gene: TRBJ1-1
V gene: TRBV12-5
clone size: NA
CDR3 protein: CASGYSGTQAFF

D gene: TRBD2
J gene: TRBJ2-7
V gene: TRBV18
clone size: NA
CDR3 protein: CASSQRSGGAVYEQYF

D gene: TRBD1
J gene: TRBJ2-3
V gene: TRBV6-5
clone size: NA
CDR3 protein: CASNPGTGRTDTQYF

D gene: NA
J gene: TRBJ2-5
V gene: TRBV5-8
clone size: NA
CDR3 protein: CASSLWVGDETQYF

D gene: TRBD2
J gene: TRBJ2-3
V gene: TRBV7-2
clone size: NA
CDR3 protein: CASSLSGGGDTQYF

D gene: TRBD2
J gene: TRBJ2-1
V gene: TRBV7-9
clone size: NA
CDR3 protein: CASSNWRGGLLNEQFF

D gene: NA
J gene: TRBJ2-3
V gene: TRBV13
clone size: NA
CDR3 protein: CASSLVPRGSTDTQYF

D gene: TRBD1
J gene: TRBJ2-3
V gene: TRBV11-2
clone size: NA
CDR3 protein: CASSSLSGTGGTDTQYF

D gene: TRBD2
J gene: TRBJ2-1
V gene: TRBV5-1
clone size: NA
CDR3 protein: CASSFGTSGNSEQFF

D gene: TRBD2
J gene: TRBJ2-3
V gene: TRBV7-2
clone size: NA
CDR3 protein: CASSNAGTSGGATDTQYF

D gene: TRBD1
J gene: TRBJ2-7
V gene: TRBV10-1
clone size: few
CDR3 protein: CASSGRRQGAGEQYF

D gene: TRBD1
J gene: TRBJ1-2
V gene: TRBV5-1
clone size: NA
CDR3 protein: CASSSHRGQNYGYTF

D gene: TRBD2
J gene: TRBJ2-5
V gene: TRBV29-1
clone size: NA
CDR3 protein: CSSRPSGSRETQYF

D gene: TRBD2
J gene: TRBJ2-5
V gene: TRBV7-6
clone size: NA
CDR3 protein: CASSLGQREGGQETQYF

D gene: TRBD2
J gene: TRBJ2-1
V gene: TRBV28
clone size: NA
CDR3 protein: CASSTQSGSSYNEQFF

D gene: TRBD2
J gene: TRBJ2-7
V gene: TRBV11-2
clone size: NA
CDR3 protein: CASSSLRTSGRYEQYF

D gene: NA
J gene: TRBJ1-2
V gene: TRBV30
clone size: NA
CDR3 protein: CAWSGTLERYGYTF

D gene: NA
J gene: TRBJ1-4
V gene: TRBV2
clone size: NA
CDR3 protein: CASNPPSGLSTNEKLFF

D gene: NA
J gene: TRBJ2-1
V gene: TRBV25-1
clone size: NA
CDR3 protein: CASSDRQSSYNEQFF

D gene: NA
J gene: TRBJ1-1
V gene: TRBV13
clone size: few
CDR3 protein: CASSLGGRTEAFF

D gene: TRBD1
J gene: TRBJ1-4
V gene: TRBV4-1
clone size: NA
CDR3 protein: CASSGTGGLTNEKLFF

D gene: NA
J gene: TRBJ2-1
V gene: TRBV10-3
clone size: NA
CDR3 protein: CAISERDSSYNEQFF

D gene: NA
J gene: TRBJ2-5
V gene: TRBV2
clone size: NA
CDR3 protein: CASSYATVYQETQYF

D gene: TRBD2
J gene: TRBJ2-1
V gene: TRBV7-9
clone size: few
CDR3 protein: CASSPAGGPRHEQFF

D gene: NA
J gene: TRBJ1-2
V gene: TRBV21-1
clone size: NA
CDR3 protein: CASTRTGAGYTF